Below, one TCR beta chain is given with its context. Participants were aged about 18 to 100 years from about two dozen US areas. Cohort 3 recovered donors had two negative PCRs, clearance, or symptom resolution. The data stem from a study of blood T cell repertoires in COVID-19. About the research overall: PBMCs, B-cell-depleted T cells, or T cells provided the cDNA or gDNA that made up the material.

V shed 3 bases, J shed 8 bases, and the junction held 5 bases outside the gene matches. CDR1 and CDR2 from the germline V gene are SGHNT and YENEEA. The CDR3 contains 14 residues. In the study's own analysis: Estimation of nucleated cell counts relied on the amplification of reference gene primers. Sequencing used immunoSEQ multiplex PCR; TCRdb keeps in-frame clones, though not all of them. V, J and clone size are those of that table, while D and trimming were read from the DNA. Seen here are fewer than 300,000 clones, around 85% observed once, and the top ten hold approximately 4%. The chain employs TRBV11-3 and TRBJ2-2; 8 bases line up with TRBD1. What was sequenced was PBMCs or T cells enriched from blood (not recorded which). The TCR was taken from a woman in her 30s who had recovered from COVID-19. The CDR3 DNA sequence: TGTGCCAGCAGCTTTCAGGGGGCGAAGGGGGAGCTGTTTTTT. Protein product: CASSFQGAKGELFF.